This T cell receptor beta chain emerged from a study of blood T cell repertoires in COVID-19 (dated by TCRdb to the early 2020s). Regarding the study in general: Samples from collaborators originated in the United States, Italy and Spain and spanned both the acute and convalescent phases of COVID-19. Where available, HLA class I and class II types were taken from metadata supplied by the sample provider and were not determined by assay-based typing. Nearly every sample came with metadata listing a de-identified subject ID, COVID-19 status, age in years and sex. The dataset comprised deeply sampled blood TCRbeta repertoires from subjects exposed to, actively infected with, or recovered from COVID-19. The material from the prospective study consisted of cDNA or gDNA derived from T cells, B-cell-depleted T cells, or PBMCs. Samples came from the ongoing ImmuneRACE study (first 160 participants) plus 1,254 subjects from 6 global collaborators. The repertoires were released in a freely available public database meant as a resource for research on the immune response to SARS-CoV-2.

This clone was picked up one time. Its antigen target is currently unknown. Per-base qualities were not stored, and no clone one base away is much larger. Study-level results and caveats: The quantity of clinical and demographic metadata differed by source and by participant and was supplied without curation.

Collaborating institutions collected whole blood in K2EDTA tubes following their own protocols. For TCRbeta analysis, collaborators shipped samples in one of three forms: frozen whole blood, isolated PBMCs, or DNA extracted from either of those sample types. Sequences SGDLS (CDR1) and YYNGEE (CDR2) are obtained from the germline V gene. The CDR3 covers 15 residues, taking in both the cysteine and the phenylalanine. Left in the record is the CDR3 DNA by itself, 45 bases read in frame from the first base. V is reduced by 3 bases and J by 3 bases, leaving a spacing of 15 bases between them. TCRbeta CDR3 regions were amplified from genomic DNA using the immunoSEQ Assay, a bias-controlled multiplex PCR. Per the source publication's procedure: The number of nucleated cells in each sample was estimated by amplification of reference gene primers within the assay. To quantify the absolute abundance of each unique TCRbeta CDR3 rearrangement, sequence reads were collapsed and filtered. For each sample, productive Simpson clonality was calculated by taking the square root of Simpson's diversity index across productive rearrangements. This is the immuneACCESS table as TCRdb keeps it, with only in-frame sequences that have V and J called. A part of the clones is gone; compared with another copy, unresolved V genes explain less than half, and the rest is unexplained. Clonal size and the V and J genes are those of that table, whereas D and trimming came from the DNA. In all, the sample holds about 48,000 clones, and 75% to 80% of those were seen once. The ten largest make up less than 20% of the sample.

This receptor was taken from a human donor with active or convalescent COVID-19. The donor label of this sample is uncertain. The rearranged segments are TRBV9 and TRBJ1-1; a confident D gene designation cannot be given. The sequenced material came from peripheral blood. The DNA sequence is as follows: TGTGCCAGCAGCGCCGAACGGGGAAGGGACACTGAAGCTTTCTTT. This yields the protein CASSAERGRDTEAFF.